This TCR beta chain was found in a study of OX40 agonist ivuxolimab in advanced cancers. Study-wide context: Therapy given before enrollment (anti-PD-1, anti-PD-L1 or anti-CTLA-4) was allowed, and under 45% had some.

Germline V CDR1 and CDR2: MDHEN, SYDVKM. There are 18 residues in the CDR3. Trimming removed 3 bases from V and 0 bases from J, with 18 bases in between. Clones were read by immunoSEQ multiplex PCR, and TCRdb kept only the in-frame ones, dropping some. The table lists 65,000 to 75,000 clones, around nine tenths of them singletons, with roughly 0.98% in the top ten. Patients were ineligible given autoimmune disease history or systemic immunosuppression. V is TRBV28 and J is TRBJ1-3; D is ambiguous. This specimen was CD4+ or CD8+ T cells sorted from blood, taken in a trial of the OX40 agonist ivuxolimab. This clonotype was obtained from an adult with an advanced solid tumor such as melanoma, head and neck, liver or kidney cancer. Here the CDR3 DNA reads TGTGCCAGCAGTTTTCTATTTTCAGCTGGGGACTCTGGAAACACCATATATTTT. Its translation: CASSFLFSAGDSGNTIYF.